These T cell receptor beta chains were read from a single sample in a study of T-cell reconstitution after alpha-beta-depleted transplantation in children. Each CDR3 protein is one row after TCRdb ran MiXCR on the PCR reads. Among roughly 300,000 distinct CDR3 sequences listed, roughly 11% were seen once. Sequences were derived from peripheral blood, sampled 180 days after TCRalphabeta/CD19-depleted stem cell transplant. Every receptor here comes from a male patient under 10 years old who had a stem cell transplant for chronic granulomatous disease, so the T cells may come from the graft donor. Both conserved end residues are part of each CDR3. The D gene is left open where the match is weak. A row's size may be missing; if present it is once, few, many or a size class.

cdr3_length clone_size j_call v_call d_call cdr3_nt cdr3_aa
15 many TRBJ1-6 TRBV4-1 NA TGCGCCAGCAGCCAAACCGGGACGGATAATTCACCCCTCCACTTT CASSQTGTDNSPLHF
17 many TRBJ2-5 TRBV9 TRBD2 TGTGCCAGCAGCGCCCCGACCAGCGGGGGGGACCAAGAGACCCAGTACTTC CASSAPTSGGDQETQYF
18 many TRBJ2-1 TRBV5-6 TRBD2 TGTGCCAGCAGCATCTTCGTAAGCGGGATTAGTTCCTACAATGAGCAGTTCTTC CASSIFVSGISSYNEQFF
16 medium-sized TRBJ2-5 TRBV5-1 NA TGCGCCAGCAGCTTGGAGTTTCGCGCCGCCGGAGAGACCCAGTACTTC CASSLEFRAAGETQYF
15 many TRBJ1-5 TRBV20-1 TRBD1 TGCAGTGCTGGGTCCGGGACAGGGGGGAATCAGCCCCAGCATTTT CSAGSGTGGNQPQHF
16 many TRBJ2-5 TRBV28 NA TGTGCCAGCAGCCCAATCAGGGGGGGGCCCCAAGAGACCCAGTACTTC CASSPIRGGPQETQYF
18 many TRBJ2-7 TRBV20-1 TRBD2 TGCAGTGCTAGAGGACTGGGACTAGCGGGGGCCGCCTCCTACGAGCAGTACTTC CSARGLGLAGAASYEQYF
16 many TRBJ2-3 TRBV7-8 NA TGTGCCAGCAGCCCGCGGCGGGCAGGGGCACCAGATACGCAGTATTTT CASSPRRAGAPDTQYF
13 many TRBJ2-2 TRBV27 NA TGTGCCAGCAGTCCCAAAGTTCCCGGGGAGCTGTTTTTT CASSPKVPGELFF
15 many TRBJ2-1 TRBV12-3/TRBV12-4 NA TGTGCCAGCAGCCCCGGGTTAGCATGGTTCAATGAGCAGTTCTTC CASSPGLAWFNEQFF
18 many TRBJ2-1 TRBV7-3 TRBD2 TGTGCCAGCAGCCCTACTCTAGCGGGGGGGCCTCTTATCGATGAGCAGTTCTTC CASSPTLAGGPLIDEQFF
15 many TRBJ1-6 TRBV5-1 NA TGCGCCAGCAGCCCTCGGACAGAAGCAAATTCACCCCTCCACTTT CASSPRTEANSPLHF
13 many TRBJ2-4 TRBV4-1 NA TGCGCCAGCAGCCTACCGGCCAAAAACATTCAGTACTTC CASSLPAKNIQYF
15 many TRBJ2-1 TRBV12-3/TRBV12-4 NA TGTGCCAGCAGGCATGAAGCGAGCGCCTACAATGAGCAGTTCTTC CASRHEASAYNEQFF
15 NA TRBJ2-5 TRBV5-4 NA TGTGCCAGCAGCTTGGTAGGCAGGGAGGCAGAGACCCAGTACTTC CASSLVGREAETQYF
16 many TRBJ2-1 TRBV7-7 TRBD2 TGTGCTAGCAGCTTAGACGGACTAGCGGCCTACAATGAGCAGTTCTTC CASSLDGLAAYNEQFF
15 few TRBJ2-3 TRBV14 NA TGTGCCAGCAGCCCAGGGGTTCCTCGGACAGATACGCAGTATTTT CASSPGVPRTDTQYF
20 NA TRBJ1-4 TRBV23-1 NA TGCGCCAGCAGTCAATCGAAAAGGGGCTATTATCCGGCAACTAATGAAAAACTGTTTTTT CASSQSKRGYYPATNEKLFF
13 many TRBJ2-2 TRBV12-3/TRBV12-4 NA TGTGCCAGCAGTTTGCAGGGTTTCGGGGAGCTGTTTTTT CASSLQGFGELFF
16 few TRBJ2-1 TRBV1 NA TGCACCAGCAGCCAAGAGGGTAGCGGGGTCTACAATGAGCAGTTCTTC CTSSQEGSGVYNEQFF
17 many TRBJ1-5 TRBV7-2 TRBD1 TGTGCCAGCAGCTTAGGACCCGACAGGGGGATTGGTCAGCCCCAGCATTTT CASSLGPDRGIGQPQHF
15 many TRBJ2-2 TRBV2 TRBD2 TGTGCCAGCAGTGGTCTCGGGAGGGCCACCGGGGAGCTGTTTTTT CASSGLGRATGELFF
17 many TRBJ2-1 TRBV3-1 NA TGTGCCAGCAGCCAAGCGAACCTAGCGCCGGTCTACAATGAGCAGTTCTTC CASSQANLAPVYNEQFF
13 many TRBJ2-1 TRBV5-1 NA TGCGCCAGCAGGCCCGACCTCAACAATGAGCAGTTCTTC CASRPDLNNEQFF